Presented here are 32 T cell receptor beta chains from one specimen sequenced in a study of monozygotic twins with inflammatory bowel disease. Reprocessing the 5' RACE reads, TCRdb reports a single entry for every CDR3 protein and omits DNA. The sample features some 210,000 distinct CDR3 sequences, with around 1.5% in its top ten. Sequenced sample: blood. These receptors originate from a human donor with ulcerative colitis or Crohn's disease, or a healthy co-twin of an affected twin (not recorded which).

This chain uses TRBV7-9 with TRBJ1-2; TCRdb proposes TRBD1, but this gene call is untestable without DNA. Germline-derived CDR1 and CDR2 are SEHNR and FQNEAQ (reference sequence). The CDR3 totals 15 residues. The CDR3 reads CASSSLTVTHYGYTF.

J is TRBJ2-2 and V is TRBV20-1; the D gene TCRdb calls, TRBD1, cannot be checked with no DNA. The CDR3 totals 13 residues. CDR1 is DFQATT, CDR2 SNEGSKA, per germline (reference sequence). The chain's CDR3 is CSARGPYTGELFF.

The chain is built from TRBV4-1 and TRBJ1-3; checking the TCRdb D call of TRBD1 is not possible without DNA. In germline, CDR1 is MGHRA, CDR2 YSYEKL. The CDR3 has 18 amino acids. CDR3 in amino acids: CASSLSTGTAVSGNTIYF.

This rearrangement joins TRBV29-1 to TRBJ2-1; the D call from TCRdb, TRBD1, cannot be confirmed without DNA. CDR1 SQVTM and CDR2 ANQGSEA come from the germline V gene. The length of the CDR3 is 13 residues. The chain's CDR3 is CSLAGQGMNEQFF.

V is TRBV4-2 and J is TRBJ1-1; the D call from TCRdb, TRBD1, cannot be confirmed without DNA. Germline CDR1 is LGHNA and CDR2 is YNFKEQ. This CDR3 region has 14 residues. CDR3 sequence reads: CASSPVRGNTEAFF.

This chain uses TRBV29-1 with TRBJ1-1; TCRdb's D call of TRBD1 is untestable without DNA. The CDR3 spans 14 residues. Germline loops: CDR1 SQVTM, CDR2 ANQGSEA. The CDR3 here is CSVRVTGISTEAFF.

This rearrangement joins TRBV10-3 to TRBJ2-2. The germline V gene encodes CDR1 ENHRY and CDR2 SYGVKD. The CDR3 totals 14 residues. CDR3 loop: CAISDPTGTGELFF.

The chain recombines TRBV7-9 with TRBJ1-6; no DNA is available, so the TRBD1 call from TCRdb remains unchecked. Germline CDR1 is SEHNR and CDR2 is FQNEAQ (reference sequence). The CDR3 runs to 15 residues. CDR3 loop: CASSAGGGWVEPLHF.

This chain joins TRBV7-6 and TRBJ2-6. Looked up from germline, CDR1 is SGHVS and CDR2 is FNYEAQ. CDR3 length: 15 amino acids. CDR3: CASSPGVDGANVLTF. Variable domain in full (rest from reference TRBV7-6 and TRBJ2-6): GAGVSQSPRYKVTKRGQDVALRCDPISGHVSLYWYRQALGQGPEFLTYFNYEAQQDKSGLPNDRFSAERPEGSISTLTIQRTEQRDSAMYRCASSPGVDGANVLTFGAGSRLTVL.

The chain links TRBV20-1 to TRBJ1-1; TCRdb's assignment of TRBD1 cannot be checked, as there is no DNA. In germline, CDR1 is DFQATT, CDR2 SNEGSKA (reference sequence). This CDR3 is 23 amino acids long. This CDR3 reads CSARDWSFVASTGTGGWRTEAFF.

The CDR3 is CASSLKAIGRETQYF. This chain connects TRBV7-2 to TRBJ2-5; checking the TCRdb D call of TRBD2 is not possible without DNA. The CDR3 sequence is 15 residues long. Germline lookup yields CDR1 SGHTA and CDR2 FQGNSA.

This sequence joins TRBV20-1 and TRBJ1-1; TCRdb designates TRBD1, a call that cannot be tested without DNA. The CDR3 totals 15 residues. Germline CDR1 DFQATT, CDR2 SNEGSKA (reference sequence). The CDR3: CSARDGGGPDTEAFF.

The genes are TRBV25-1 and TRBJ1-2. The CDR3 is made up of 14 amino acids. The germline gives CDR1 MGHDK, CDR2 SYGVNS. The CDR3 sequence is CASSDYREGYGYTF.

The rearrangement uses TRBV12-3 or TRBV12-4 and TRBJ1-2; TCRdb outputs TRBD1, but without DNA this stays unchecked. The CDR3 runs 13 residues. This CDR3 reads CASRRQGIGGYTF.

The chain couples TRBV6-5 to TRBJ2-1. This CDR3 contains 15 residues. From germline, CDR1 is MNHEY and CDR2 SVGAGI. CDR3 sequence reads: CASSYKESSYNEQFF.

V is TRBV4-2 and J is TRBJ2-7; TCRdb's D call, TRBD1, is unchecked because there is no DNA. The CDR3 has 14 amino acids. Per the germline V gene, CDR1 is LGHNA and CDR2 is YNFKEQ. The CDR3 loop reads CASSQGGGGYEQYF.

This sequence joins TRBV7-9 and TRBJ2-6. The CDR3 length is 16 residues. Germline loops: CDR1 SEHNR, CDR2 FQNEAQ (reference sequence). The CDR3 is CASSLPETPGANVLTF. Drawing the rest from reference TRBV7-9 and TRBJ2-6, the complete variable domain is DTGVSQNPRHKITKRGQNVTFRCDPISEHNRLYWYRQTLGQGPEFLTYFQNEAQLEKSRLLSDRFSAERPKGSFSTLEIQRTEQGDSAMYLCASSLPETPGANVLTFGAGSRLTVL.

V and J are TRBV4-2 and TRBJ2-5; TCRdb's assignment of TRBD2 cannot be checked, as there is no DNA. In germline, CDR1 is LGHNA, CDR2 YNFKEQ. The CDR3 runs to 16 residues. CDR3 region: CASSRVASGGQETQYF.

This chain connects TRBV27 to TRBJ1-5; TCRdb's D gene call, TRBD1, goes unchecked for lack of DNA. This CDR3 has 12 residues. Germline assignment: CDR1 MNHEY and CDR2 SMNVEV (reference sequence). The CDR3 is CASTNGGQPQHF.

The chain couples TRBV18 to TRBJ2-4; TCRdb's assignment of TRBD1 cannot be checked, as there is no DNA. Germline CDR1 reads KGHSH; CDR2 reads LQKENI. This CDR3 is built from 14 residues. CDR3 protein: CASSPGQTTNIQYF.

This CDR3 is CASSDLRTGRMRAFF. The chain employs TRBV11-2 and TRBJ1-1; the D call of TRBD1 rests on TCRdb alone, since no DNA is present to check it. This CDR3 has 15 amino acids. Per germline, CDR1 SGHAT and CDR2 FQNNGV.

This chain uses TRBV3-1 with TRBJ1-2; without DNA, the TCRdb call of TRBD1 cannot be checked. Germline V gene data show CDR1 as LGHDT and CDR2 as YNNKEL (reference sequence). The CDR3 has 13 amino acids. CDR3 sequence: CASSQVARSGYTF.

This chain links TRBV5-1 with TRBJ2-3. Germline V CDR1 and CDR2: SGHRS, YFSETQ. This CDR3 contains 13 residues. CDR3: CASSPQRTDTQYF.

The chain employs TRBV10-2 and TRBJ1-1; the D call from TCRdb, TRBD1, cannot be confirmed without DNA. This CDR3 has 15 amino acids. Germline V gene data show CDR1 as WSHSY and CDR2 as SAAADI. The CDR3 reads CASSVYMGPNTEAFF.

The V and J genes are TRBV29-1 and TRBJ1-6; TCRdb gives TRBD1 as the D gene, but with no DNA this cannot be confirmed. Germline CDR1 SQVTM, CDR2 ANQGSEA. This CDR3 is 15 amino acids long. This CDR3 is CSVRSGTALNSPLHF.

The chain links TRBV7-6 to TRBJ2-2; lacking DNA, the TRBD1 call made by TCRdb goes unchecked. CDR1 is SGHVS, CDR2 FNYEAQ, per germline. This CDR3 is 14 amino acids long. The CDR3 protein is CASHEQGASGELFF.

This sequence joins TRBV10-3 and TRBJ2-3; with no DNA, the TCRdb D assignment of TRBD1 cannot be verified. CDR1 ENHRY and CDR2 SYGVKD come from the germline V gene. The length of the CDR3 is 13 residues. Here the CDR3 reads CAIRITGADTQYF.

The chain carries TRBV3-1 and TRBJ1-2; TCRdb selects TRBD1, and the lack of DNA leaves this call unchecked. CDR3 length: 16 amino acids. Germline loops: CDR1 LGHDT, CDR2 YNNKEL (reference sequence). The CDR3 region is CASSPAGTASNYGYTF.

The chain uses TRBV12-3 or TRBV12-4 and TRBJ2-1; TCRdb calls TRBD2, which cannot be checked without DNA. This CDR3 comprises 12 residues. This chain's CDR3 is CASTSSAGEQFF.

The gene calls are TRBV10-3 and TRBJ2-3; the D call of TRBD1 rests on TCRdb alone, since no DNA is present to check it. This CDR3 is 19 amino acids long. Germline CDR1 reads ENHRY; CDR2 reads SYGVKD. CDR3 sequence: CAISEPPPRGVTSTDTQYF.

The chain couples TRBV5-1 to TRBJ2-1; TCRdb selects TRBD1, and the lack of DNA leaves this call unchecked. The CDR3 sequence is 17 residues long. CDR1 SGHRS and CDR2 YFSETQ come from the germline V gene. CDR3 amino acids: CASSLYGAGATSQSQFF.

This chain connects TRBV7-6 to TRBJ2-3; absent DNA, TCRdb's TRBD1 call cannot be checked. Germline-derived CDR1 and CDR2 are SGHVS and FNYEAQ. This CDR3 has 17 amino acids. CDR3 protein: CASSLIPTRASPDTQYF.